Below are 9 T cell receptor beta chains sequenced from a single sample in a study of T-cell memory formation after mild COVID-19. TCRdb reanalysed the 5' RACE reads using MiXCR and keeps one entry per CDR3 protein. The sample lists tens of thousands of distinct CDR3 sequences, 20% to 30% occurring once. Sequenced sample: PBMCs or a T cell subset sorted from them (not recorded which). These receptors were taken from a man between 18 and 29 years old who had mild COVID-19 (a few samples of this study predate the infection). Cell type and time point are not known.

This clonotype occurred a few times. The chain combines TRBV4-1 with TRBJ2-6; D not certain. In germline, CDR1 is MGHRA, CDR2 YSYEKL. Between the trimmed V and J ends, which lost 1 base and 0 bases, there was a span of 19 bases. The CDR3 has 20 amino acids. The CDR3 reads CASSQVPGRQHPSGANVLTF. CDR3 DNA sequence: TGCGCCAGCAGCCAAGTACCCGGCAGACAACACCCCTCTGGGGCCAACGTCCTGACTTTC.

The V and J genes are TRBV9 and TRBJ2-1; D call uncertain. With 3 bases removed from V and 4 bases from J, the gap between germline ends came to 5 bases. Germline-derived CDR1 and CDR2 are SGDLS and YYNGEE. The CDR3 is 12 residues long. CDR3 protein: CASSAHYNEQFF. CDR3 in DNA: TGTGCCAGCAGCGCCCATTACAATGAGCAGTTCTTC.

This clonotype was observed a few times. The V call is TRBV13, the J call TRBJ1-2; D gene ambiguous. Trimming pared 1 base from V and 3 bases from J, leaving 9 bases between. This CDR3 is 14 amino acids long. The germline V gene encodes CDR1 PRHDT and CDR2 FYEKMQ (reference sequence). Here the CDR3 reads CASSLVFEDYGYTF. The CDR3, as DNA: TGTGCCAGCAGCTTAGTTTTTGAGGACTATGGCTACACCTTC.

The chain is built from TRBV4-1 and TRBJ1-6; D remains unclear. From germline, CDR1 is MGHRA and CDR2 YSYEKL. CDR3 length: 14 amino acids. The ends were cut back, 1 base at V and 9 bases at J, with 10 bases in the middle. CDR3 DNA sequence: TGCGCCAGCAGCCAAGCATCGTCGGGTTCACCCCTCCACTTT. Translating gives CASSQASSGSPLHF.

The sample holds a few counts of this clonotype. The rearrangement joins TRBV19 to TRBJ1-3, with D unresolved. With 6 bases removed from V and 0 bases from J, the gap between germline ends came to 6 bases. The CDR3 is made up of 13 amino acids. CDR1 LNHDA and CDR2 SQIVND come from the germline V gene (reference sequence). The CDR3 is CASSVGSGNTIYF. The CDR3 DNA reads TGTGCCAGTAGCGTTGGCTCTGGAAACACCATATATTTT.

This clonotype was found a few times. This chain joins TRBV7-9 and TRBJ2-1; D may be TRBD1 or TRBD2 (7 bases each). Germline V gene lookup returns CDR1 SEHNR and CDR2 FQNEAQ (reference sequence). This CDR3 region has 16 residues. V shed 5 bases and J shed 5 bases, with 19 bases lying between them. The CDR3 loop is CASSPGGLPTNNEQFF. In DNA, the CDR3 is TGTGCCAGCAGCCCAGGGGGACTACCCACCAACAATGAGCAGTTCTTC.

This clonotype turned up a few times. The chain recombines TRBV5-8 with TRBJ2-7; a weak D match, TRBD1 (5 bases). Germline V CDR1 and CDR2: SGHTS, YDEGEE. V dropped 0 bases and J dropped 6 bases, with 10 bases sitting between them. This CDR3 comprises 13 residues. This CDR3 is CASSLGQTSEQYV. The CDR3 DNA follows: TGTGCCAGCAGCTTGGGACAGACGAGCGAGCAGTACGTC.

V and J are TRBV4-2 and TRBJ2-1; D remains ambiguous. The V end was cut by 0 bases, the J end by 4 bases, with 7 bases between. The CDR3 has 14 residues. Germline V lookup: CDR1 LGHNA, CDR2 YNFKEQ. The CDR3 DNA follows: TGTGCCAGCAGCCAAGATACGACTTACAATGAGCAGTTCTTC. Translating gives CASSQDTTYNEQFF.

This clonotype was counted a few times. This rearrangement joins TRBV6-6 to TRBJ2-3, with D tentatively TRBD2 (5 bases). The germline CDR1 and CDR2 sequences are MNHNY and SVGAGI (reference sequence). V lost 6 bases to trimming and J lost 2 bases, with 18 bases between them. CDR3 length equals 16 residues. For the CDR3, the DNA is TGTGCCAGCAGCCAGACTCAACCGACTATCACAGATACGCAGTATTTT. It is translated as CASSQTQPTITDTQYF.